This T cell receptor beta chain was retrieved from a study of CD8+ T cells in alopecia areata. RNA was extracted and reverse transcribed into cDNA as the sequencing template. Measured with immunoSEQ multiplex PCR; TCRdb has only the in-frame clones, and not every one. The data show around 300,000 clones, about 62% seen once. Stated treatment: oral pan-JAK inhibitor, 5-10 mg twice daily. Individuals with alopecia areata gave both lesional scalp punch biopsies and peripheral blood for collection. The CDR3 runs 18 residues. Germline values: CDR1 MNHEY, CDR2 SMNVEV (reference sequence). Trimming at V came to 4 bases and at J to 1 base, leaving 14 bases not matched to a gene.

The V and J genes are TRBV27 and TRBJ1-2; 8 nucleotides line up with TRBD1. Sequenced here: CD4+ T cells sorted from blood, sampled around week 54, from a patient treated with tofacitinib. This clonotype was obtained from a human donor with alopecia areata. The DNA of the CDR3 is TGTGCCAGCAGTTCACGACCTGCGATCGGACAGGGTAACTATGGCTACACCTTC. Translating gives CASSSRPAIGQGNYGYTF.